This T cell receptor beta chain was recovered during a study of shared clonotypes between healthy human individuals. Repertoires were generated with immunoSEQ multiplex PCR, while TCRdb's copy carries only in-frame clones and drops some. The profile shows about 2.4 million clones, approximately 93% of them singletons. Only Caucasian adults living in Nashville, Tennessee made up the donor group. Germline V gene sequence: CDR1 SGHTA, CDR2 FQGNSA. V was pared by 2 bases and J by 5 bases, with 15 bases between. The CDR3 totals 15 residues. This receptor was taken from a man younger than 35 in good health. Some clones in this sample may be carry-over from other donors' samples. This chain uses TRBV7-2 with TRBJ2-5; possible D gene TRBD1, 6 bases. The source material was naive CD4+ T cells from PBMCs. Subset indicated: CD45RA+ positively selected. The chain's CDR3 is CASSLSVWDKETQYF. In nucleotides, the CDR3 is TGTGCCAGCAGCTTATCCGTTTGGGACAAGGAGACCCAGTACTTC.